What follows are 11 T cell receptor beta chains derived from one specimen sequenced in a study of beta chain features in type 1 diabetes. Findings and caveats of the study: A moderate, significant TCRB CDR3 shortening appeared in type 1 diabetes across four CD4+ subsets.

These TCRs are of unknown antigen specificity. The whole isolated RNA underwent reverse transcription, so sequencing captured expressed TCRB transcripts. The assay was immunoSEQ multiplex PCR, and TCRdb's table has in-frame clones only and misses some. The data show 300,000 to 450,000 clones, roughly 12% seen once. The sequencing sample was made of naive CD4+ T cells from blood. These receptors were obtained from a woman aged 18-35 years with type 1 diabetes.

This clone was found once. The CDR3 loop is CASSLGRDSEMGYTF. For the CDR3, the DNA is TGCGCCAGCAGCTTGGGAAGGGACTCGGAGATGGGCTACACCTTC. This chain joins TRBV5-1 and TRBJ1-2, with D possibly being TRBD1 (5 bases). Germline CDR1 SGHRS, CDR2 YFSETQ. The CDR3 is made up of 15 amino acids. Trimming left V 0 bases short and J 8 bases short, with 17 bases between.

This clone was found a few times. Additional DNA sequences in this sample encode the identical CDR3. The chain carries TRBV7-2 and TRBJ2-2; D remains unclear. The germline V and J ends were trimmed by 5 bases and 5 bases, with 6 bases remaining between them. The CDR3 sequence is 12 residues long. Germline-derived CDR1 and CDR2 are SGHTA and FQGNSA. CDR3 nucleotide sequence: TGTGCCAGCAGCCCCAGAACCGGGGAGCTGTTTTTT. Its translation: CASSPRTGELFF.

In DNA form, the CDR3 reads TGTGCCATCAGACATCCGGGACAGGGTATAGATACGCAGTATTTT. Translating gives CAIRHPGQGIDTQYF. The chain links TRBV10-3 to TRBJ2-3; 9 bases agree with TRBD1. Germline V lookup: CDR1 ENHRY, CDR2 SYGVKD. With V trimmed by 6 bases and J by 5 bases, 9 bases remained unmatched. The CDR3 is 15 amino acids.

This clone was seen more than once but under ten times. The chain combines TRBV29-1 with TRBJ1-1; D remains unclear. Trimming took off 3 bases at V and 1 base at J, with 12 bases between the two ends. CDR3 length: 14 residues. Per the germline V gene, CDR1 is SQVTM and CDR2 is ANQGSEA. The CDR3 nucleotides read TGCAGCGTTGATACTGCAGGTCGGAACACTGAAGCTTTCTTT. This codes for CSVDTAGRNTEAFF.

This clone occurred a few times. This rearrangement joins TRBV18 to TRBJ2-1, with D perhaps TRBD1 (7 bases). Germline V gives CDR1 KGHSH, CDR2 LQKENI. CDR3 length: 15 amino acids. The V gene lost 3 bases and the J gene lost 8 bases, with 17 bases spanning the gap. CDR3 region: CASSPGLGTADEQFF. The CDR3 region has the DNA TGTGCCAGCTCACCGGGACTCGGGACAGCCGATGAGCAGTTCTTC.

This clone was counted only a few times. This chain links TRBV5-6 with TRBJ1-6; the match to TRBD1 covers 7 bases. The CDR3 sequence is 14 residues long. Trimming at V came to 3 bases and at J to 6 bases, leaving 3 bases not matched to a gene. Per germline, CDR1 SGHDT and CDR2 YYEEEE. CDR3 DNA: TGTGCCAGCAGCTCAGGACAGGTTAATTCACCCCTCCACTTT. Protein sequence: CASSSGQVNSPLHF.

This clone was seen a few times. V usage is TRBV15 and J usage is TRBJ2-3; 7 nucleotides align to TRBD2. J lost 5 bases, V lost 0 bases, and 11 bases had no gene match. CDR3 length: 17 residues. Germline V gene data show CDR1 as LNHNV and CDR2 as YYDKDF (reference sequence). The CDR3 DNA reads TGTGCCACCAGCAGAGATCGGGCGCGGGAGTACGTAGATACGCAGTATTTT. Its translation is CATSRDRAREYVDTQYF.

The CDR3, as DNA: TGCGCCAGCAGCCAAGACCACGGAGGATTAACAGATACGCAGTATTTT. Protein product: CASSQDHGGLTDTQYF. The V and J genes are TRBV4-1 and TRBJ2-3; tentatively, D is TRBD2 (5 bases). Deletions cut 0 bases from V and 3 bases from J, with 13 bases between. Germline assignment: CDR1 MGHRA and CDR2 YSYEKL. This CDR3 region has 16 residues.

This clone was picked up a small number of times. This chain joins TRBV29-1 and TRBJ2-1; the D gene is possibly TRBD2 (6 bases). V lost 4 bases to trimming and J lost 5 bases, with 12 bases between them. This CDR3 region has 13 residues. Per the germline V gene, CDR1 is SQVTM and CDR2 is ANQGSEA. The CDR3 loop reads CSVGGWGDNEQFF. CDR3 sequence (DNA): TGCAGCGTTGGGGGGTGGGGGGACAATGAGCAGTTCTTC.

This clone has a handful of counts. The chain uses TRBV18 and TRBJ1-1; D perhaps matches TRBD1 (5 bases). Trimming removed 8 bases from V and 1 base from J, with 11 bases in between. Germline-derived CDR1 and CDR2 are KGHSH and LQKENI. This CDR3 is built from 13 residues. The CDR3 DNA reads as TGTGCCAGCGCGGGGGGGAGGAACACTGAAGCTTTCTTT. Amino acid sequence: CASAGGRNTEAFF.

The CDR3 protein is CASSPSAAGGRGYTF. In DNA form, the CDR3 reads TGTGCCAGCAGTCCCTCCGCGGCAGGGGGCCGTGGCTACACCTTC. The V gene is TRBV6-5, the J gene TRBJ1-2; 8 bases fit TRBD1. Per germline, CDR1 MNHEY and CDR2 SVGAGI. The CDR3 length is 15 residues. V lost 5 bases to trimming and J lost 7 bases; unmatched junction nucleotides: 12.